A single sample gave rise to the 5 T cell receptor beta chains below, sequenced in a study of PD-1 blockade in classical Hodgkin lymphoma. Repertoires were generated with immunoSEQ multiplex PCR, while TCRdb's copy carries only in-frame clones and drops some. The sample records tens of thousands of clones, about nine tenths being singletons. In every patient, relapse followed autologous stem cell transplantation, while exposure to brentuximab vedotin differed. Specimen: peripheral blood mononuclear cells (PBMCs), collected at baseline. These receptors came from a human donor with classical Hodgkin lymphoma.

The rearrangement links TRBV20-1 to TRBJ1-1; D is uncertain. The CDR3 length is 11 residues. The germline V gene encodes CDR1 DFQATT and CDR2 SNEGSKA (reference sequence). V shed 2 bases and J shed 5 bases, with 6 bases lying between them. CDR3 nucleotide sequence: TGCAGTGCTAGATTGCTAACTGAAGCTTTCTTT. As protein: CSARLLTEAFF.

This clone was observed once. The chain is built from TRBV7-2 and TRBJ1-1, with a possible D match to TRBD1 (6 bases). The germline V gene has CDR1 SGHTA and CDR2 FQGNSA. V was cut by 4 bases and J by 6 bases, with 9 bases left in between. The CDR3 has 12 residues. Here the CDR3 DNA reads TGTGCCAGCAGCTCCGCAGGGGCTGAAGCTTTCTTT. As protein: CASSSAGAEAFF.

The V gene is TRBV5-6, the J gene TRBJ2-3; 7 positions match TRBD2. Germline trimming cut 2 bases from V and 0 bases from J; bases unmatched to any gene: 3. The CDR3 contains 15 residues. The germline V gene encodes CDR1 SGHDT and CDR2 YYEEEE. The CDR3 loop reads CASSFRAGSTDTQYF. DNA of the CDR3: TGTGCCAGCAGCTTTCGAGCGGGAAGCACAGATACGCAGTATTTT. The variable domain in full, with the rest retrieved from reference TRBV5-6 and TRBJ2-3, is DAGVTQSPTHLIKTRGQQVTLRCSPKSGHDTVSWYQQALGQGPQFIFQYYEEEERQRGNFPDRFSGHQFPNYSSELNVNALLLGDSALYLCASSFRAGSTDTQYFGPGTRLTVL.

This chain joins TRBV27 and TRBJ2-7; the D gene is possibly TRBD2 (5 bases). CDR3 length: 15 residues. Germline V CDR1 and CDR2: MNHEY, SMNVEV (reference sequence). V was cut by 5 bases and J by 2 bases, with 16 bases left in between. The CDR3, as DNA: TGTGCCAGCAGTATCTCCCCCGGGATCCCCTACGAGCAGTACTTC. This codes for CASSISPGIPYEQYF.

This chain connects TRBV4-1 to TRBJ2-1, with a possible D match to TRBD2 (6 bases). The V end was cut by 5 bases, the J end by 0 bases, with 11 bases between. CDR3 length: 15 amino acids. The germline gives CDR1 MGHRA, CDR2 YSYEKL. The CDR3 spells CASSSLADSYNEQFF. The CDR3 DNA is TGCGCCAGCAGCTCCTTAGCGGACTCCTACAATGAGCAGTTCTTC.